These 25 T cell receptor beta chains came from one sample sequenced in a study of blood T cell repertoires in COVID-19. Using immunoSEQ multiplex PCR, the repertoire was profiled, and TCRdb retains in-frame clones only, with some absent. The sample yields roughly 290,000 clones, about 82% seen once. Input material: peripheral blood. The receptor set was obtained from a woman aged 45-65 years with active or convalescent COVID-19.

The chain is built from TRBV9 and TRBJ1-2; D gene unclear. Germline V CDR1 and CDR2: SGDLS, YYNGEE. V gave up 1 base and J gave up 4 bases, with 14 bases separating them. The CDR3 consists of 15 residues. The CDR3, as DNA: TGTGCCAGCAGCGTACACGGGGTAAAGGGCTATGGCTACACCTTC. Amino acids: CASSVHGVKGYGYTF.

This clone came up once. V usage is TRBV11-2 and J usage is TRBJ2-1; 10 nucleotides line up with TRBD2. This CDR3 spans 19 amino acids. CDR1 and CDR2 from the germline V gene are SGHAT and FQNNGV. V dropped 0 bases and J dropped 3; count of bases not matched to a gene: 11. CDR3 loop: CASSLDPPTSGTIYNEQFF. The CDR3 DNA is TGTGCCAGCAGCTTAGATCCCCCAACTAGCGGGACGATCTACAATGAGCAGTTCTTC. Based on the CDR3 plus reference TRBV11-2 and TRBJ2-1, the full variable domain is EAGVAQSPRYKIIEKRQSVAFWCNPISGHATLYWYQQILGQGPKLLIQFQNNGVVDDSQLPKDRFSAERLKGVDSTLKIQPAKLEDSAVYLCASSLDPPTSGTIYNEQFFGPGTRLTVL.

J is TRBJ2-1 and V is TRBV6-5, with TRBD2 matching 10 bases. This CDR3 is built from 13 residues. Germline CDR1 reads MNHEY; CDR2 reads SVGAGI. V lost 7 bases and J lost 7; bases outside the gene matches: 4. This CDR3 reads CASKGLARNEQFF. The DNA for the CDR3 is TGTGCCAGCAAGGGACTAGCGCGTAATGAGCAGTTCTTC.

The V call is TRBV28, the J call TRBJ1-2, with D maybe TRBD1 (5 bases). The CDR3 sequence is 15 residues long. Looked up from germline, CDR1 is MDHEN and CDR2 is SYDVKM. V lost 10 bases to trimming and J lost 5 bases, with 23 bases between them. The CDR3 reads CATTRDSNLNYGYTF. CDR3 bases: TGTGCCACCACGCGAGACAGCAATCTAAATTATGGCTACACCTTC.

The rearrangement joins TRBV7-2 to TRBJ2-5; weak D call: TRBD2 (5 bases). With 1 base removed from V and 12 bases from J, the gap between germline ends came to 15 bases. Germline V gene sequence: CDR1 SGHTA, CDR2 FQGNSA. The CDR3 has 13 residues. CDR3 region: CASSLDNRPAEYF. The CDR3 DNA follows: TGTGCCAGCAGCTTAGACAACCGGCCAGCGGAGTACTTC.

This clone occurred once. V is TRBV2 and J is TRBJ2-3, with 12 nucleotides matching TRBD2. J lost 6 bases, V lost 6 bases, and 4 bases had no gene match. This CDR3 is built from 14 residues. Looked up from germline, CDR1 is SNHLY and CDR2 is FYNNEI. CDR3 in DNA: TGTGCCAGCAGCCGAACTAGCGGGAGGGATACGCAGTATTTT. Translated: CASSRTSGRDTQYF.

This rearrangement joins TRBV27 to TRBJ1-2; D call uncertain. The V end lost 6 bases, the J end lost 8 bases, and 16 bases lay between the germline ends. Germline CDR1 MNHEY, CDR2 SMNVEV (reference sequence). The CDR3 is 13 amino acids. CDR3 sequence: CASRTPGWIGYTF. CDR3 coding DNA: TGTGCCAGCAGGACTCCTGGGTGGATAGGCTACACCTTC.

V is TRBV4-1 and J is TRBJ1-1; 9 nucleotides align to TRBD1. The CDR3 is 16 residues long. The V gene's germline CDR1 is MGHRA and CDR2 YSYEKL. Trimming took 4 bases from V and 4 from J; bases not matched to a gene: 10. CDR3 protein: CASSLFPGQGGTEAFF. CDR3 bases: TGCGCCAGCAGCCTTTTCCCGGGACAGGGTGGCACTGAAGCTTTCTTT.

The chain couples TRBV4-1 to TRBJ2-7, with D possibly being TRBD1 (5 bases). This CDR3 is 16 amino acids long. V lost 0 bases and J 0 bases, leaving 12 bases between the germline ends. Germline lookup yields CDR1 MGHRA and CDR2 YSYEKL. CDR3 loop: CASSQDTRGFSYEQYF. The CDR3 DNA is TGCGCCAGCAGCCAAGATACAAGGGGCTTCTCCTACGAGCAGTACTTC.

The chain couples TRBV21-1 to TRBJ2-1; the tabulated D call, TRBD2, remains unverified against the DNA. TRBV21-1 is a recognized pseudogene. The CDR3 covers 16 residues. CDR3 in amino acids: CASSKEGLPSYNEQFF. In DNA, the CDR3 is TGTGCCAGCAGCAAAGAGGGACTTCCCTCCTACAATGAGCAGTTCTTC.

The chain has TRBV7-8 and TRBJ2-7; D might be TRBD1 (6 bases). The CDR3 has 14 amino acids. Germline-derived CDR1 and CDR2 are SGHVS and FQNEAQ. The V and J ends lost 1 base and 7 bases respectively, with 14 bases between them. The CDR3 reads CASSLGGQPLEQYF. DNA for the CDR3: TGTGCCAGCAGCTTAGGGGGACAACCCTTGGAGCAGTACTTC.

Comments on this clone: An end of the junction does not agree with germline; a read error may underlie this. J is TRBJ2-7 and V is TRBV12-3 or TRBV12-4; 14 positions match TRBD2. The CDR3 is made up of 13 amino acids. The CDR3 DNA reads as TGTGCCAGCAGTGCCGGGACTAGCGGGAGTCCGGCCTTC. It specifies CASSAGTSGSPAF.

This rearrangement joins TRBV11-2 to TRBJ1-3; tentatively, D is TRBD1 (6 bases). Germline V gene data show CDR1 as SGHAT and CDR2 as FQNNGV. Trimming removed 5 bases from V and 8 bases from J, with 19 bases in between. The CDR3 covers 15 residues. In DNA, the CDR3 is TGTGCCAGCAGCCTAACAGGGCGCGGGTCGGACACCATATATTTT. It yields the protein CASSLTGRGSDTIYF.

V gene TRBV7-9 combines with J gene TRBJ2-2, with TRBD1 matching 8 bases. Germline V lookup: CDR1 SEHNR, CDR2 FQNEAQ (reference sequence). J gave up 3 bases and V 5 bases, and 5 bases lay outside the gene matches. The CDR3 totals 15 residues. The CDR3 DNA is TGTGCCAGCAGCCCGCAGGGGGCTTACACCGGGGAGCTGTTTTTT. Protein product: CASSPQGAYTGELFF. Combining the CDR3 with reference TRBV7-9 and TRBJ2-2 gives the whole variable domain DTGVSQNPRHKITKRGQNVTFRCDPISEHNRLYWYRQTLGQGPEFLTYFQNEAQLEKSRLLSDRFSAERPKGSFSTLEIQRTEQGDSAMYLCASSPQGAYTGELFFGEGSRLTVL.

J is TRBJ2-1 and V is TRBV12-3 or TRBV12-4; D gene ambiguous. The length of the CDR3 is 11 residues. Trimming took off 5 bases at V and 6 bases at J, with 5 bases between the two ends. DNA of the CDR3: TGTGCCAGCAGTCCTAGCAATGAGCAGTTCTTC. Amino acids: CASSPSNEQFF.

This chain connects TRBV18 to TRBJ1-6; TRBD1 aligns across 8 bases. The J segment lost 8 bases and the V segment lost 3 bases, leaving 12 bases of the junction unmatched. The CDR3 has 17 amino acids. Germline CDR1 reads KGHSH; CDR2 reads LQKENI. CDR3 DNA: TGTGCCAGCTCACCTTCGGGGACAGGAGGATCTTATTCACCCCTCCACTTT. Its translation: CASSPSGTGGSYSPLHF.

CDR3 region: CASSSGQGASYGYTF. The CDR3, as DNA: TGTGCCAGCAGCTCCGGACAGGGCGCCTCCTATGGCTACACCTTC. V usage is TRBV3-1 (or the pseudogene TRBV3-2) and J usage is TRBJ1-2; 8 bases fit TRBD1. With V trimmed by 5 bases and J by 4 bases, 9 bases remained unmatched. From germline, CDR1 is LGHDT and CDR2 YNNKEL (reference sequence). The CDR3 has 15 amino acids.

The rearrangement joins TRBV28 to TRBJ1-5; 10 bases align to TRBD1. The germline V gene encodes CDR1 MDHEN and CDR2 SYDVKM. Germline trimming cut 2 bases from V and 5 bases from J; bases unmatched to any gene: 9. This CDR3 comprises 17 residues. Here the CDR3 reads CASSLPATGGIHQPQHF. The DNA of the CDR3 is TGTGCCAGCAGTTTACCCGCGACAGGGGGCATACATCAGCCCCAGCATTTT.

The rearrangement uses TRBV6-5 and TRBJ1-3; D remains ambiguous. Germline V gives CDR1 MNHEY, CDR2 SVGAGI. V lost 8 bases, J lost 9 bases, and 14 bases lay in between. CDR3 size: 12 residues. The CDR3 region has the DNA TGTGCCAGCGGTAAATTAGGGAGCACCATATATTTT. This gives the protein CASGKLGSTIYF.

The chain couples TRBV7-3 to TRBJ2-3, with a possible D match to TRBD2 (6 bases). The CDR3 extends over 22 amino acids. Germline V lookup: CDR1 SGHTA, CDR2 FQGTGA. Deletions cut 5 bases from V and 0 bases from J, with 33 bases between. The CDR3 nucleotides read TGTGCCAGCAGCAGATTGCCGAGGACTACCCTACCCGCGGGACCTAGCACAGATACGCAGTATTTT. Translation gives CASSRLPRTTLPAGPSTDTQYF.

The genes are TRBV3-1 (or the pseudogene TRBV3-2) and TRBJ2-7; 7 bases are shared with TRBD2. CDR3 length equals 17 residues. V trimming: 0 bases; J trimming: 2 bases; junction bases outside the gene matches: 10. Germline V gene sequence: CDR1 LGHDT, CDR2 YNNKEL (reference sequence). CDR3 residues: CASSQEVGRRGTYEQYF. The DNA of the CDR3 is TGTGCCAGCAGCCAAGAGGTGGGGCGGCGGGGGACCTACGAGCAGTACTTC.

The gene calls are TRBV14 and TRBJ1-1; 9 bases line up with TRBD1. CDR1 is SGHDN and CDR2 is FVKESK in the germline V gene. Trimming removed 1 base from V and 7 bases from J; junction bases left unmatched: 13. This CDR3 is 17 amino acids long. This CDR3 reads CASSQVAGQGLLGEAFF. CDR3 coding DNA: TGTGCCAGCAGCCAAGTCGCGGGACAGGGACTCTTGGGTGAAGCTTTCTTT.

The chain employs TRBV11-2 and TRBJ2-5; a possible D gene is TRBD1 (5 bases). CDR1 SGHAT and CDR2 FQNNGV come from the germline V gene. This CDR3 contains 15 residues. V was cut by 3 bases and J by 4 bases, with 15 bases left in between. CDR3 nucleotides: TGTGCCAGCAGCTTGGGCCGAAGGGGCCCAGAGACCCAGTACTTC. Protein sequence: CASSLGRRGPETQYF.

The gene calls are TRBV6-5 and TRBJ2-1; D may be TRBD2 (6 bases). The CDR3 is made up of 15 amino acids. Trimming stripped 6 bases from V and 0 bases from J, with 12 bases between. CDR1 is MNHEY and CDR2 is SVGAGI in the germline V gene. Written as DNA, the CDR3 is TGTGCCAGCAGCGATAGCGGAACCTCCTACAATGAGCAGTTCTTC. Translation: CASSDSGTSYNEQFF.

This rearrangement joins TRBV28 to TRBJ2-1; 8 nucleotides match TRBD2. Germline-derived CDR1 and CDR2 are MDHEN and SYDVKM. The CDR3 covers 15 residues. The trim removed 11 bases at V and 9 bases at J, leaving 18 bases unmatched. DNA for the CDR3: TGTGCCCCCGACCTAGATCGAGCGGGAGCCAGTGAGCAGTTCTTC. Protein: CAPDLDRAGASEQFF.